This TCR beta chain appears in the sequencing data of a study of shared clonotypes between healthy human individuals. This clone occurred a few times. There are 16 residues in the CDR3. With 5 bases clipped from V and 7 bases from J, the junction kept 12 bases outside the gene matches. CDR1 and CDR2 (germline): MDHEN, SYDVKM. In the authors' workflow: ImmunoSEQ junction-only sequences lacked quality scores, so their filtering differed. Generated by immunoSEQ multiplex PCR, the TCRdb table keeps only in-frame clones and is missing some. The V and J calls and clone size come from that table; D and trimming were worked out from the DNA. The sample contains 2.3 million or so clones, 80% to 95% of which appear only once.

The gene calls are TRBV28 and TRBJ1-5, with TRBD1 matching over 9 bases. What was sequenced was naive CD4+ T cells from PBMCs. Subset reported: CD45RA+ positively selected. The source is a man aged 18-30 years in good health. Some clones in this sample may be carry-over from other donors' samples. CDR3 residues: CASSHYPGQGNQPQHF. The CDR3 nucleotides read TGTGCCAGCAGTCATTACCCTGGACAGGGGAACCAGCCCCAGCATTTT.